The rows below give T cell receptor beta chains drawn from one sample of a study of patients and donors after allogeneic stem cell transplantation. In TCRdb, the RT-PCR reads were re-called with MiXCR into one record per CDR3 protein. The table has tens of thousands of distinct CDR3 sequences, roughly 43% seen once; the top ten hold more than 55%. The sample consisted of blood, either unsorted or a sorted T cell fraction (not recorded which). These receptors came from a human donor who was either an allogeneic HSCT recipient or a stem cell or donor lymphocyte infusion donor (not recorded which). It is not recorded whose cells these are; they may come from a transplant donor. The CDR3 runs from the conserved cysteine through the conserved F or W. The order of the fields is V gene, clone size, J gene, CDR3 protein. Where a row states a size, it is once, few, many or the class of an expanded clone; other rows omit it.

>TRBV4-1|.|TRBJ1-2
CASSRVDRAPGEFAYTF
>TRBV6-5|.|TRBJ1-2
CASSYAHGATTNYGYTF
>TRBV12-3/TRBV12-4|.|TRBJ1-1
CASSSAPRGLNTEAFF
>TRBV4-3|.|TRBJ1-1
CASSQRRQFVTEAFF
>TRBV6-9|few|TRBJ1-2
CASSYEIDRFYGYTF
>TRBV20-1|.|TRBJ1-4
CSARESGANEKLFF
>TRBV6-2/TRBV6-3|few|TRBJ1-5
CASSLTGGRNQPQHF
>TRBV10-2|few|TRBJ1-6
CASSESDGVGSPLHF
>TRBV20-1|few|TRBJ1-1
CSARTPNTEAFF
>TRBV4-1|.|TRBJ1-4
CASSQDPVSEKLFF
>TRBV12-3/TRBV12-4|few|TRBJ1-3
CASSLSSAARSGNTIYF
>TRBV20-1|.|TRBJ2-2
CSASPLQNTGELFF
>TRBV9|.|TRBJ2-2
CASSVGVGELFF
>TRBV12-5|.|TRBJ1-2
CASGSTIGRSVYGYTF
>TRBV6-1|.|TRBJ2-7
CACARGGTYEQYF
>TRBV27|.|TRBJ1-5
CASSLGQGVNQPQHF
>TRBV20-1|.|TRBJ1-2
CSARDNNYGYTF
>TRBV7-9|.|TRBJ2-5
CASSLDDTQYF
>TRBV4-3|few|TRBJ1-4
CASSQGDANEKLFF
>TRBV6-9|once|TRBJ2-5
CASSLGQQETQYF
>TRBV7-3|.|TRBJ1-4
CASSSRGTKGEKLFF
>TRBV4-2|.|TRBJ1-5
CASSQWSGEKGNQPQHF
>TRBV7-7|.|TRBJ2-2
CASSLAARTGELFF
>TRBV3-1|few|TRBJ1-1
CASSQEGGSEAFF
>TRBV12-3/TRBV12-4|.|TRBJ2-5
CASKQGSLQETQYF
>TRBV11-1|.|TRBJ1-1
CASSLIVRGEVLMNTEAFF
>TRBV15|.|TRBJ2-3
CATSGADTQYF
>TRBV12-3/TRBV12-4|.|TRBJ1-4
CASSFMTADEKLFF
>TRBV12-3/TRBV12-4|.|TRBJ1-1
CASSLDRGAEAFF
>TRBV28|.|TRBJ1-1
CASSPPGHLSTEAFF
>TRBV12-3/TRBV12-4|.|TRBJ2-3
CASSYGRGTDTQYF
>TRBV28|.|TRBJ1-1
CASSSGQGSTEAFF